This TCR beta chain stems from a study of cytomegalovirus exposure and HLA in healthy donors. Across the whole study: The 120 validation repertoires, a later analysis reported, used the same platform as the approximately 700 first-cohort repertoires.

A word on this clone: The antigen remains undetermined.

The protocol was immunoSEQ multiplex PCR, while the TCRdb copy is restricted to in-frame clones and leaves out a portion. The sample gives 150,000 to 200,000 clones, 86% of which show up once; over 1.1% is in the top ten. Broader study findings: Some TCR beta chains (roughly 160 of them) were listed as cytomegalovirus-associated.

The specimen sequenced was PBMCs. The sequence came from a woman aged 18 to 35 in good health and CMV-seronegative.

DNA for the CDR3: TGTGCCAGCAGTTGGACAGGAGAAGCTTTCTTT. Protein: CASSWTGEAFF. This chain links TRBV6-1 with TRBJ1-1, with 7 bases lining up with TRBD1. The CDR3 is 11 residues long. Germline assignment: CDR1 MNHNS and CDR2 SASEGT. J gave up 8 bases and V 5 bases, and 2 bases lay outside the gene matches.